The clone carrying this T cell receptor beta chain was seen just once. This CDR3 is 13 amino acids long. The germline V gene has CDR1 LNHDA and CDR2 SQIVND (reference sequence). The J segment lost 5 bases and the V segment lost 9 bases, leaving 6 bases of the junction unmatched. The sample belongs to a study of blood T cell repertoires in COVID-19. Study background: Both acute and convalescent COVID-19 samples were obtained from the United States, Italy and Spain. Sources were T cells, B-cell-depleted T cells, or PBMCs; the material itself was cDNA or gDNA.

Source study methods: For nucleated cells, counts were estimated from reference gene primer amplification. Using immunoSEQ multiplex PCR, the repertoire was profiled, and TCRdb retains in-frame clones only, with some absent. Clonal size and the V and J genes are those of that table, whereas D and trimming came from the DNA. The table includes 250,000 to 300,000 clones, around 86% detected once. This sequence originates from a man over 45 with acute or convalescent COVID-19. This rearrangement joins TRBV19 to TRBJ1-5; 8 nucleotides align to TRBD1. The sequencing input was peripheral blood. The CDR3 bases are TGTGCCAGCGCCCAGGGGGCCTATCAGCCCCAGCATTTT. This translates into CASAQGAYQPQHF. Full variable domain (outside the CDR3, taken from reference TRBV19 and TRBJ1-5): DGGITQSPKYLFRKEGQNVTLSCEQNLNHDAMYWYRQDPGQGLRLIYYSQIVNDFQKGDIAEGYSVSREKKESFPLTVTSAQKNPTAFYLCASAQGAYQPQHFGDGTRLSIL.